What follows are 11 T cell receptor beta chains derived from one specimen sequenced in a study of blood T cell repertoires in COVID-19. Only in-frame clones appear in the TCRdb table, and some are missing; sequencing was by immunoSEQ multiplex PCR. This sample has over 60,000 clones, with about 77% found just once. The sequenced sample was peripheral blood. The receptor source for this set is a human donor in a cohort sampled during active COVID-19.

This rearrangement joins TRBV7-9 to TRBJ2-3; maybe TRBD1 (6 bases). V lost 1 base and J 5 bases, leaving 13 bases between the germline ends. The V gene's germline CDR1 is SEHNR and CDR2 FQNEAQ (reference sequence). The CDR3 has 15 amino acids. The CDR3 region is CASSLGTGKGDTQYF. In DNA, the CDR3 is TGTGCCAGCAGCTTAGGTACAGGGAAGGGAGATACGCAGTATTTT.

The chain employs TRBV28 and TRBJ2-2; the D gene is possibly TRBD2 (6 bases). CDR1 is MDHEN, CDR2 SYDVKM, per germline. The ends were cut back, 4 bases at V and 4 bases at J, with 10 bases in the middle. The CDR3 has 14 amino acids. DNA for the CDR3: TGTGCCAGCAGTTCTGGCGGGGTCACCGGGGAGCTGTTTTTT. It specifies CASSSGGVTGELFF.

The rearrangement joins TRBV13 to TRBJ2-2; D is unclear. The germline gives CDR1 PRHDT, CDR2 FYEKMQ (reference sequence). The CDR3 loop spans 14 amino acids. Trimming removed 2 bases at V and 5 bases at J, with 9 bases between. CDR3 protein: CASSLPGATGELFF. DNA of the CDR3: TGTGCCAGCAGCTTACCAGGTGCGACCGGGGAGCTGTTTTTT.

This chain joins TRBV28 and TRBJ2-1; 9 bases align to TRBD2. In germline, CDR1 is MDHEN, CDR2 SYDVKM. V lost 5 bases to trimming and J lost 4 bases; unmatched junction nucleotides: 3. This CDR3 is 14 amino acids long. Here the CDR3 DNA reads TGTGCCAGCAGTAGTAGCGGGAGTTACAATGAGCAGTTCTTC. This sequence encodes CASSSSGSYNEQFF.

The V call is TRBV3-1 (or the pseudogene TRBV3-2), the J call TRBJ2-5; 7 nucleotides line up with TRBD2. Germline V CDR1 and CDR2: LGHDT, YNNKEL (reference sequence). This CDR3 spans 12 amino acids. V was clipped by 1 base and J by 10 bases; unmatched bases: 3. CDR3 sequence: CASSQVGGDQYF. The DNA for the CDR3 is TGTGCCAGCAGCCAAGTTGGGGGGGACCAGTACTTC.

V usage is TRBV21-1 and J usage is TRBJ2-5; TRBD1 reflects the table's D call only, with no check against the DNA. TRBV21-1 is shown as a pseudogene. The length of the CDR3 is 19 residues. The CDR3 loop is CASSPLGGDRELLGETQYF. The CDR3 DNA reads as TGTGCCAGCAGCCCATTAGGGGGGGACAGGGAGCTTTTGGGAGAGACCCAGTACTTC.

The rearrangement links TRBV6-5 to TRBJ1-2, with D hard to call. In germline, CDR1 is MNHEY, CDR2 SVGAGI. Deletions cut 8 bases from V and 2 bases from J, with 15 bases between. This CDR3 spans 14 amino acids. CDR3 DNA sequence: TGTGCCAGCCTGTTAGTCAACAGAAACTATGGCTACACCTTC. Encoded protein: CASLLVNRNYGYTF.

This clone was counted once. This chain uses TRBV7-9 with TRBJ1-1; 7 nucleotides agree with TRBD1. This CDR3 spans 14 amino acids. CDR1 is SEHNR, CDR2 FQNEAQ, per germline (reference sequence). V was clipped by 4 bases and J by 4 bases; unmatched bases: 6. The CDR3 loop reads CASSSLQGLTEAFF. CDR3 sequence (DNA): TGTGCCAGCAGCTCGTTACAGGGGCTCACTGAAGCTTTCTTT.

The chain employs TRBV28 and TRBJ1-5; D is unresolved. V was shortened by 8 bases and J by 0 bases, with 8 bases between the two germline ends. The CDR3 loop spans 13 amino acids. CDR1 and CDR2 (germline): MDHEN, SYDVKM. CDR3 nucleotide sequence: TGTGCCAGCGGGCTTTATAGCAATCAGCCCCAGCATTTT. Encoded protein: CASGLYSNQPQHF.

This clone came up a few times. The chain couples TRBV19 to TRBJ2-1, with TRBD2 identical over 13 bases. J was trimmed by 2 bases and V by 5 bases; bases with no gene match: 12. CDR1 is LNHDA and CDR2 is SQIVND in the germline V gene (reference sequence). This CDR3 comprises 19 residues. In DNA, the CDR3 is TGTGCCAGTAGTTTTTCCGGGACTAGCGGGGTCGCGGCCTACAATGAGCAGTTCTTC. Protein product: CASSFSGTSGVAAYNEQFF.

This clone has only one observation. J is TRBJ1-5 and V is TRBV19, with D perhaps matching TRBD1 (5 bases). Germline V CDR1 and CDR2: LNHDA, SQIVND (reference sequence). The V end was cut by 0 bases, the J end by 7 bases, with 16 bases between. The CDR3 covers 16 residues. The CDR3 DNA sequence: TGTGCCAGTAGTATAGATCGGGGGGGGACGGGGCAGCCCCAGCATTTT. Translating gives CASSIDRGGTGQPQHF.